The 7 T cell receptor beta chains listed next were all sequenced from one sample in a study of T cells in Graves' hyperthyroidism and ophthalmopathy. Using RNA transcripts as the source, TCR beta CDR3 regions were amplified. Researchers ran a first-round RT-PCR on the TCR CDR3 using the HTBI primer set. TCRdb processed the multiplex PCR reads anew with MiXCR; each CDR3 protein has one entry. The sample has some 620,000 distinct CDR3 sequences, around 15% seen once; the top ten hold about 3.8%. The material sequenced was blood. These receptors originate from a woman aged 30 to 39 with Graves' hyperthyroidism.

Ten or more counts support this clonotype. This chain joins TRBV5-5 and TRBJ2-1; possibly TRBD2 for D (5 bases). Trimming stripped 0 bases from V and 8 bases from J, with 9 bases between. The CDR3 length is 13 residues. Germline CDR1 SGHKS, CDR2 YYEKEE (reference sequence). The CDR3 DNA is TGTGCCAGCAGCTTGGAGTTTAGCGATGAGCAGTTCTTC. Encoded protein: CASSLEFSDEQFF.

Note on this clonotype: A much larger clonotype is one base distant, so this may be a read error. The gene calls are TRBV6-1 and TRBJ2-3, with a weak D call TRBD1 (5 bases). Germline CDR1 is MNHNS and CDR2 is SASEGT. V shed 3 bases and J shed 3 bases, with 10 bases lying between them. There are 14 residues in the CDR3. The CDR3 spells CASSDPGITDTQYF. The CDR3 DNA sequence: TGTGCCAGCAGTGATCCAGGGATAACAGATACGCAGTATTTT.

CDR3 nucleotides: TGTGCCAGCAGCCAAGATGTGGTTGGGTTTAACACCGGGGAGCTGTTTTTT. Translated, it gives CASSQDVVGFNTGELFF. The chain uses TRBV3-1 and TRBJ2-2; D remains ambiguous. Between the trimmed V and J ends, which lost 0 bases and 2 bases, there was a span of 13 bases. The length of the CDR3 is 17 residues. Germline V lookup: CDR1 LGHDT, CDR2 YNNKEL (reference sequence).

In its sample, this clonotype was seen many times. The CDR3 DNA is TGTGCCAGCTCACCCACGTGGGACTACACAGATACGCAGTATTTT. As protein: CASSPTWDYTDTQYF. The chain carries TRBV18 and TRBJ2-3; 7 bases line up with TRBD2. Trimming took 3 bases from V and 2 from J; bases not matched to a gene: 5. Germline V gives CDR1 KGHSH, CDR2 LQKENI. The CDR3 has 15 residues. Looking up the rest from reference TRBV18 and TRBJ2-3 gives the full variable domain: NAGVMQNPRHLVRRRGQEARLRCSPMKGHSHVYWYRQLPEEGLKFMVYLQKENIIDESGMPKERFSAEFPKEGPSILRIQQVVRGDSAAYFCASSPTWDYTDTQYFGPGTRLTVL.

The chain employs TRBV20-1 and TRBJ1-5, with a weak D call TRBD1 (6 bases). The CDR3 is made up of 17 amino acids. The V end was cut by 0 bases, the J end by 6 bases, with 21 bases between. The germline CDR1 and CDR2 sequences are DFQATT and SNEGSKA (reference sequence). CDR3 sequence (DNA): TGCAGTGCTAGAGATCCCTATACAACAGGGTCGAGTCAGCCCCAGCATTTT. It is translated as CSARDPYTTGSSQPQHF.

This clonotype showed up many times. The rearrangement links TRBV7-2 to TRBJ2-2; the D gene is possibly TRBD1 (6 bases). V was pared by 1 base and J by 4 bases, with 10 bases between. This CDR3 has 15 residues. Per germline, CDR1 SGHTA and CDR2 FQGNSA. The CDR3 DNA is TGTGCCAGCAGCTTAGTGGGGGCGGTCACCGGGGAGCTGTTTTTT. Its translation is CASSLVGAVTGELFF.

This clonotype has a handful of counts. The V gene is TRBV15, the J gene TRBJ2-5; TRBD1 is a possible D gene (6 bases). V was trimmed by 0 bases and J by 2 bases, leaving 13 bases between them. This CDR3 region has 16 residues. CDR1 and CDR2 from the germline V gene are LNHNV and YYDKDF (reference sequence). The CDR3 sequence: CATSRDPGAGQETQYF. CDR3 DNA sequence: TGTGCCACCAGCAGAGATCCAGGGGCCGGTCAAGAGACCCAGTACTTC.